Presented here are 10 T cell receptor beta chains from one specimen sequenced in a study of blood T cell repertoires in COVID-19. The method was immunoSEQ multiplex PCR; TCRdb's version includes in-frame clones alone and lacks a portion of them. The table records roughly 110,000 clones, around 80% of them present only once. The material sequenced was peripheral blood. These receptors were taken from a woman in her 70s with acute or convalescent COVID-19.

This chain links TRBV5-6 with TRBJ2-7, with TRBD2 identical over 13 bases. Trimming cost V 4 bases and J 2 bases; bases outside gene matches: 3. There are 15 residues in the CDR3. The germline CDR1 and CDR2 sequences are SGHDT and YYEEEE. The CDR3 loop is CASSLGLAGTYEQYF. The CDR3 region has the DNA TGTGCCAGCAGCCTGGGACTAGCGGGGACCTACGAGCAGTACTTC.

J is TRBJ1-2 and V is TRBV7-3, with 7 bases lining up with TRBD1. The CDR3 consists of 15 residues. Germline CDR1 and CDR2: SGHTA and FQGTGA. J gave up 2 bases and V 2 bases, and 5 bases lay outside the gene matches. The CDR3 coding sequence is TGTGCCAGCAGCTTAGGGGGACAGCCAAACTATGGCTACACCTTC. It codes for CASSLGGQPNYGYTF.

A note on this clone: Its ends do not fully match the called genes, so a read error is possible. This sequence joins TRBV7-3 and TRBJ2-6, with D tentatively TRBD2 (6 bases). This CDR3 is 17 amino acids long. The V gene's germline CDR1 is SGHTA and CDR2 FQGTGA. Written as DNA, the CDR3 is TGTCCCAGCAGCTTAATGGGGGGAGGCTCTGGGGCCAACGTCCTGACTTTC. This encodes CPSSLMGGGSGANVLTF.

This rearrangement joins TRBV10-3 to TRBJ1-4; D might be TRBD1 (6 bases). Germline V gene lookup returns CDR1 ENHRY and CDR2 SYGVKD. The CDR3 sequence is 15 residues long. Trimming stripped 3 bases from V and 3 bases from J, with 11 bases between. For the CDR3, the DNA is TGTGCCATCAGTGACGGGGCAGGGGCTAATGAAAAACTGTTTTTT. Its protein product is CAISDGAGANEKLFF.

The chain has TRBV2 and TRBJ2-7; TRBD2 agrees at 8 bases. The V gene's germline CDR1 is SNHLY and CDR2 FYNNEI. Trimming removed 3 bases from V and 2 bases from J; junction bases left unmatched: 12. The CDR3 length is 17 residues. CDR3 bases: TGTGCCAGCAGTGACTCCGGACTAGCCAACAAAGCCTACGAGCAGTACTTC. It translates to CASSDSGLANKAYEQYF.

CDR3 nucleotides: TGCGCCAGCAAATTGGACACATACGAGCAGTACTTC. Amino acid sequence: CASKLDTYEQYF. The chain employs TRBV5-1 and TRBJ2-7; maybe TRBD1 (5 bases). The CDR3 runs 12 residues. Per germline, CDR1 SGHRS and CDR2 YFSETQ. V was pared by 6 bases and J by 4 bases, with 11 bases between.

This clone was detected only a few times. The rearrangement uses TRBV28 and TRBJ1-2; 10 bases are shared with TRBD1. J was trimmed by 8 bases and V by 11 bases; bases with no gene match: 11. CDR3 length: 13 residues. Germline CDR1 and CDR2: MDHEN and SYDVKM. The CDR3 DNA sequence: TGTGCCTCCCGAGGGACAGGGGCTGACGGCTACACCTTC. Translated: CASRGTGADGYTF.

A few counts support this clone. The J gene is TRBJ2-2, the V gene TRBV25-1; no clear D. CDR1 is MGHDK, CDR2 SYGVNS, per germline. The CDR3 sequence is 14 residues long. The V end lost 5 bases, the J end lost 1 base, and 8 bases lay between the germline ends. This chain's CDR3 is CASSSPGNTGELFF. The CDR3 DNA follows: TGTGCCAGCAGTTCCCCGGGGAACACCGGGGAGCTGTTTTTT.

This rearrangement joins TRBV5-8 to TRBJ1-1; D gene ambiguous. The CDR3 spans 15 residues. Germline V CDR1 and CDR2: SGHTS, YDEGEE. The germline V and J ends were trimmed by 0 bases and 5 bases, with 14 bases remaining between them. DNA for the CDR3: TGTGCCAGCAGCTTGGGAGGCCGGGGAGGGACTGAAGCTTTCTTT. This gives the protein CASSLGGRGGTEAFF.

The chain joins TRBV6-5 to TRBJ1-2; 8 bases line up with TRBD1. V was pared by 6 bases and J by 8 bases, with 8 bases of the junction left unmatched. This CDR3 is 13 amino acids long. Germline V gene data show CDR1 as MNHEY and CDR2 as SVGAGI. In DNA form, the CDR3 reads TGTGCCAGCAGCCAGACAGGGGTTGGGGGCTACACCTTC. The encoded protein is CASSQTGVGGYTF.